This T cell receptor beta chain came from a study of cytomegalovirus exposure and HLA in healthy donors. Study information: In a later analysis, the 100 to 150 validation repertoires were reported to have used the same platform as the 666 first-cohort repertoires. General study findings and limits: Researchers catalogued approximately 160 TCR beta chains as cytomegalovirus-associated.

Comment on this clone: What it recognizes is unknown.

Profiled with immunoSEQ multiplex PCR; TCRdb holds only in-frame clones, not every one. The sample holds some 48,000 clones; approximately 85% are singletons and the top ten take about 7%. Germline V lookup: CDR1 MDHEN, CDR2 SYDVKM. The V and J ends lost 5 bases and 5 bases, in that order; junction bases with no gene match: 10. The CDR3 totals 15 residues. The sample consisted of PBMCs. The clonotype originates from a woman younger than 45 in good health and CMV-seronegative. The chain has TRBV28 and TRBJ1-1; TRBD1 aligns across 8 bases. The CDR3 DNA is TGTGCCAGCAGTGGGTCAGGGGGCTTAGGTACTGAAGCTTTCTTT. Its protein is CASSGSGGLGTEAFF.